The clone carrying this TCR beta chain has only one observation. Its matching antigen is unknown. This sample's treatment: some 20 received Ad26.COV2.S at low or high dose, single or two shots; 5 received placebo; per-sample allocation not given. On day 63 after the first injection, vaccine and placebo recipients gave samples. The data are from a study of Ad26.COV2.S vaccination and SARS-CoV-2 variants. As for the study in general: Into the muscle, Ad26.COV2.S was dosed once or twice, 56 days apart. Study-level results: The authors reported substantial breadth in spike-specific CD8+ and CD4+ T cell responses after vaccination.

Method: immunoSEQ multiplex PCR; TCRdb's copy keeps in-frame clones and lacks some. The table includes hundreds of thousands of clones, about 88% detected once. This sequence originates from a person aged 18-65 years who received the Ad26.COV2.S COVID-19 vaccine or a placebo. Specimen: peripheral blood, collected in a trial of Ad26.COV2.S vaccine versus placebo.

In nucleotides, the CDR3 is TGTGCCAGCAGCAAATTAACGGTGAACACTGAAGCTTTCTTT. Protein sequence: CASSKLTVNTEAFF. The V call is TRBV7-2, the J call TRBJ1-1, with D hard to call. The V end lost 5 bases, the J end lost 0 bases, and 10 bases lay between the germline ends. The length of the CDR3 is 14 residues. Looked up from germline, CDR1 is SGHTA and CDR2 is FQGNSA. Supplemented by reference TRBV7-2 and TRBJ1-1, the full variable domain reads GAGVSQSPSNKVTEKGKDVELRCDPISGHTALYWYRQSLGQGLEFLIYFQGNSAPDKSGLPSDRFSAERTGGSVSTLTIQRTQQEDSAVYLCASSKLTVNTEAFFGQGTRLTVV.